These 27 T cell receptor beta chains originate from one sample sequenced in a study of blood T cell repertoires in COVID-19. Assay used: immunoSEQ multiplex PCR; TCRdb lists only in-frame clones, some missing. The sample records roughly 180,000 clones, about 85% being singletons. The sample comprised peripheral blood. The receptors derive from a woman in her forties or fifties with COVID-19, enrolled during active disease.

The CDR3 nucleotides are TGTGCCAGCTCACCGGACAGGGGGCATGAAAAACTGTTTTTT. This translates into CASSPDRGHEKLFF. The gene calls are TRBV18 and TRBJ1-4; TRBD1 matches 11 bases. V trimming: 3 bases; J trimming: 6 bases; junction bases outside the gene matches: 0. The CDR3 extends over 14 amino acids. Germline V gives CDR1 KGHSH, CDR2 LQKENI.

The chain has TRBV10-1 and TRBJ1-1; TRBD1 aligns across 10 bases. The germline V gene has CDR1 WNHNN and CDR2 SYGVQD (reference sequence). The ends lost 7 bases at V and 3 bases at J; junction bases unmatched: 8. The length of the CDR3 is 15 residues. DNA for the CDR3: TGCGCCAGCACCCTGGGACAGGGGTGGCACACTGAAGCTTTCTTT. Amino acids: CASTLGQGWHTEAFF.

The chain combines TRBV4-3 with TRBJ2-3; the match to TRBD2 covers 14 bases. Trimming at V came to 4 bases and at J to 4 bases, leaving 7 bases not matched to a gene. Germline loops: CDR1 LGHNA, CDR2 YSLEER. The CDR3 loop spans 17 amino acids. CDR3 sequence (DNA): TGCGCCAGCAGCCTGCGACTAGCGGGGGGGCAAGCAGATACGCAGTATTTT. It translates to CASSLRLAGGQADTQYF.

This clone was seen only once. The chain recombines TRBV19 with TRBJ1-5; 8 bases are a match to TRBD1. The germline V gene has CDR1 LNHDA and CDR2 SQIVND (reference sequence). V shed 3 bases, J shed 3 bases, and the junction held 4 bases outside the gene matches. CDR3 size: 15 residues. The CDR3 protein is CASSIGQGYNQPQHF. DNA for the CDR3: TGTGCCAGTAGTATTGGACAGGGCTACAATCAGCCCCAGCATTTT.

The chain joins TRBV5-1 to TRBJ2-2, with 8 nucleotides matching TRBD2. The germline V gene has CDR1 SGHRS and CDR2 YFSETQ. CDR3 length: 15 amino acids. J gave up 5 bases and V 6 bases, and 9 bases lay outside the gene matches. CDR3 DNA: TGCGCCAGCACAACGGGGGGGCCGAGGACCGGGGAGCTGTTTTTT. Protein: CASTTGGPRTGELFF.

Of note for this clone: Other DNA sequences in this specimen translate into the identical CDR3. The chain carries TRBV12-3 or TRBV12-4 and TRBJ1-1; 7 bases agree with TRBD1. V lost 1 base, J lost 5 bases, and 1 base stayed unmatched. CDR3 size: 13 residues. Here the CDR3 DNA reads TGTGCCAGCAGTTTAGGCAGGGGGACTGAAGCTTTCTTT. Its protein product is CASSLGRGTEAFF.

This rearrangement joins TRBV5-1 to TRBJ2-1, with a possible D match to TRBD2 (7 bases). Trimming removed 9 bases at V and 3 bases at J, with 16 bases between. Per the germline V gene, CDR1 is SGHRS and CDR2 is YFSETQ. The CDR3 consists of 14 residues. The CDR3 coding sequence is TGCGCCACCGGGGGCGGGGGCAACTACAATGAGCAGTTCTTC. It encodes CATGGGGNYNEQFF. The whole variable domain, filled in from reference TRBV5-1 and TRBJ2-1, reads KAGVTQTPRYLIKTRGQQVTLSCSPISGHRSVSWYQQTPGQGLQFLFEYFSETQRNKGNFPGRFSGRQFSNSRSEMNVSTLELGDSALYLCATGGGGNYNEQFFGPGTRLTVL.

This clone was observed once. The rearrangement joins TRBV28 to TRBJ2-1; D perhaps matches TRBD1 (6 bases). V shed 1 base and J shed 7 bases, with 11 bases lying between them. Germline values: CDR1 MDHEN, CDR2 SYDVKM. The CDR3 runs 14 residues. The CDR3 sequence: CASSLLRQGNEQFF. The CDR3 coding sequence is TGTGCCAGCAGTTTATTGCGGCAGGGGAATGAGCAGTTCTTC.

This clone was observed a few times. The V and J genes are TRBV30 and TRBJ2-2; 8 nucleotides line up with TRBD1. V shed 5 bases and J 2 bases; nucleotides not matched to a gene: 10. CDR1 and CDR2 (germline): GTSNPN, SVGIG (reference sequence). This CDR3 spans 16 amino acids. The CDR3 protein is CAWARTGRYNTGELFF. As DNA, the CDR3 is TGTGCCTGGGCCAGGACAGGGAGGTATAACACCGGGGAGCTGTTTTTT.

The chain joins TRBV5-6 to TRBJ2-5, with 8 bases that match TRBD1. Trimming cost V 4 bases and J 4 bases; bases outside gene matches: 3. The CDR3 runs 13 residues. Germline assignment: CDR1 SGHDT and CDR2 YYEEEE. The chain's CDR3 is CASSRTGGETQYF. The CDR3 nucleotides are TGTGCCAGCAGCCGAACAGGGGGAGAGACCCAGTACTTC.

The chain is built from TRBV20-1 and TRBJ2-7; 7 bases are a match to TRBD1. In germline, CDR1 is DFQATT, CDR2 SNEGSKA (reference sequence). V dropped 5 bases and J dropped 4; count of bases not matched to a gene: 2. This CDR3 is 11 amino acids long. CDR3 sequence reads: CSALTGYEQYF. DNA of the CDR3: TGCAGTGCTCTGACAGGGTACGAGCAGTACTTC.

The chain combines TRBV20-1 with TRBJ2-7; 8 bases are a match to TRBD1. The CDR3 is made up of 15 amino acids. Germline CDR1 and CDR2: DFQATT and SNEGSKA (reference sequence). J was trimmed by 4 bases and V by 3 bases; bases with no gene match: 11. CDR3 region: CSASRLGQDEYEQYF. The CDR3 DNA is TGCAGTGCTAGTCGATTGGGACAGGACGAATACGAGCAGTACTTC.

This chain joins TRBV10-3 and TRBJ1-1; a possible D gene is TRBD1 (6 bases). The CDR3 runs 15 residues. Germline V gene sequence: CDR1 ENHRY, CDR2 SYGVKD. Trimming cost V 7 bases and J 0 bases, with 15 bases left between them. The CDR3 nucleotides are TGTGCCATCAAGATCTCGGACAGATTGAACACTGAAGCTTTCTTT. It is translated as CAIKISDRLNTEAFF.

This chain uses TRBV28 with TRBJ1-3; no clear D gene. The V gene's germline CDR1 is MDHEN and CDR2 SYDVKM. The CDR3 totals 15 residues. V lost 5 bases, J lost 0 bases, and 11 bases lay in between. The CDR3 reads CASSPPEVSGNTIYF. The CDR3 nucleotides are TGTGCCAGCAGTCCGCCGGAGGTCTCTGGAAACACCATATATTTT.

V and J are TRBV28 and TRBJ1-5, with 8 nucleotides matching TRBD1. The V segment lost 7 bases and the J segment 5 bases; nucleotides outside the gene matches: 10. The CDR3 is 15 amino acids. From germline, CDR1 is MDHEN and CDR2 SYDVKM. The CDR3 reads CASNYGQGSYQPQHF. The CDR3 DNA is TGTGCCAGCAATTACGGACAGGGATCTTATCAGCCCCAGCATTTT. The whole variable domain, remainder taken from reference TRBV28 and TRBJ1-5, is DVKVTQSSRYLVKRTGEKVFLECVQDMDHENMFWYRQDPGLGLRLIYFSYDVKMKEKGDIPEGYSVSREKKERFSLILESASTNQTSMYLCASNYGQGSYQPQHFGDGTRLSIL.

This clone has only a few counts. V and J are TRBV12-3 or TRBV12-4 and TRBJ1-6; 8 positions match TRBD1. This CDR3 is built from 13 residues. J lost 9 bases, V lost 6 bases, and 4 bases had no gene match. In nucleotides, the CDR3 is TGTGCCAGCAGCGCAGACAGGGGTTCACCCCTCCACTTT. It specifies CASSADRGSPLHF.

The chain joins TRBV4-1 to TRBJ2-5, with 10 nucleotides matching TRBD2. Germline lookup yields CDR1 MGHRA and CDR2 YSYEKL. This CDR3 spans 17 amino acids. The ends lost 1 base at V and 4 bases at J; junction bases unmatched: 9. The CDR3 reads CASSQGSAGGPTETQYF. As DNA, the CDR3 is TGCGCCAGCAGCCAAGGGTCAGCGGGGGGGCCCACAGAGACCCAGTACTTC.

The genes are TRBV11-3 and TRBJ2-5; 7 bases are a match to TRBD2. Looked up from germline, CDR1 is SGHNT and CDR2 is YENEEA. The CDR3 contains 16 residues. Trimming cost V 4 bases and J 5 bases; bases outside gene matches: 13. The CDR3 protein is CASSWAGERGMETQYF. In DNA form, the CDR3 reads TGTGCCAGCAGCTGGGCAGGCGAGCGGGGTATGGAGACCCAGTACTTC.

This sequence joins TRBV5-5 and TRBJ1-6, with TRBD1 as a possible D gene (6 bases). The CDR3 is made up of 14 amino acids. Per the germline V gene, CDR1 is SGHKS and CDR2 is YYEKEE (reference sequence). V lost 1 base and J lost 10, with 12 bases in between. CDR3 sequence reads: CASSLQGIVSPLHF. In DNA, the CDR3 is TGTGCCAGCAGCTTGCAGGGGATAGTGTCACCCCTCCACTTT. Drawing the rest from reference TRBV5-5 and TRBJ1-6, the complete variable domain is DAGVTQSPTHLIKTRGQQVTLRCSPISGHKSVSWYQQVLGQGPQFIFQYYEKEERGRGNFPDRFSARQFPNYSSELNVNALLLGDSALYLCASSLQGIVSPLHFGNGTRLTVT.

V is TRBV5-5 and J is TRBJ2-1; 8 bases line up with TRBD1. The trim removed 4 bases at V and 5 bases at J, leaving 8 bases unmatched. The CDR3 contains 15 residues. Per germline, CDR1 SGHKS and CDR2 YYEKEE (reference sequence). CDR3 sequence: CASSRTGGIHNEQFF. CDR3 DNA: TGTGCCAGCAGCCGCACAGGGGGAATCCACAATGAGCAGTTCTTC. The full variable domain, with the rest looked up from reference TRBV5-5 and TRBJ2-1, is DAGVTQSPTHLIKTRGQQVTLRCSPISGHKSVSWYQQVLGQGPQFIFQYYEKEERGRGNFPDRFSARQFPNYSSELNVNALLLGDSALYLCASSRTGGIHNEQFFGPGTRLTVL.

The rearrangement links TRBV6-5 to TRBJ2-5, with 7 bases that match TRBD1. V lost 6 bases to trimming and J lost 5 bases; unmatched junction nucleotides: 12. CDR1 and CDR2 (germline): MNHEY, SVGAGI. The CDR3 runs to 15 residues. CDR3 sequence reads: CASSPTGTAWETQYF. CDR3 bases: TGTGCCAGCAGCCCGACCGGGACAGCCTGGGAGACCCAGTACTTC.

This sequence joins TRBV3-1 (or the pseudogene TRBV3-2) and TRBJ2-7; 9 bases are shared with TRBD1. From germline, CDR1 is LGHDT and CDR2 YNNKEL (reference sequence). Losses at the gene ends were 4 bases for V and 2 bases for J; bases not matched to a gene: 6. This CDR3 is 15 amino acids long. The CDR3 bases are TGTGCCAGCAGCCGAGGACAGGGGCAGCCCTACGAGCAGTACTTC. Protein sequence: CASSRGQGQPYEQYF.

The chain has TRBV7-8 and TRBJ1-4, with D possibly matching TRBD1 (6 bases). The V gene's germline CDR1 is SGHVS and CDR2 FQNEAQ. The germline V and J ends were trimmed by 0 bases and 2 bases, with 13 bases remaining between them. The CDR3 length is 17 residues. Here the CDR3 reads CASSLASRGWTNEKLFF. The DNA for the CDR3 is TGTGCCAGCAGCTTAGCTTCCAGGGGTTGGACTAATGAAAAACTGTTTTTT.

This chain joins TRBV12-3 or TRBV12-4 and TRBJ2-7, with D perhaps matching TRBD2 (5 bases). Between the trimmed V and J ends, which lost 6 bases and 4 bases, there was a span of 13 bases. This CDR3 has 13 amino acids. This CDR3 reads CASSPGPGYEQYF. In DNA form, the CDR3 reads TGTGCCAGCAGCCCTGGACCGGGGTACGAGCAGTACTTC.

The chain has TRBV7-9 and TRBJ1-1; TRBD1 matches 10 bases. CDR1 SEHNR and CDR2 FQNEAQ come from the germline V gene (reference sequence). The CDR3 is 17 amino acids. The trim removed 1 base at V and 0 bases at J, leaving 5 bases unmatched. CDR3 DNA sequence: TGTGCCAGCAGCTTAGGAGGGACAGGGGCTGTGAACACTGAAGCTTTCTTT. Translated, it gives CASSLGGTGAVNTEAFF.

The genes are TRBV5-1 and TRBJ1-1, with 7 bases matching TRBD1. Trimming at V came to 0 bases and at J to 0 bases, leaving 2 bases not matched to a gene. Germline assignment: CDR1 SGHRS and CDR2 YFSETQ. The CDR3 has 15 amino acids. CDR3 DNA: TGCGCCAGCAGCTTGGAAGGGGGCTTGAACACTGAAGCTTTCTTT. It translates to CASSLEGGLNTEAFF.

CDR3 amino acids: CASSTDYTDTQYF. DNA of the CDR3: TGTGCCAGCAGCACGGACTACACAGATACGCAGTATTTT. The V and J genes are TRBV21-1 and TRBJ2-3; the table calls TRBD2, which could not be checked here. TRBV21-1 is recorded as a pseudogene. This CDR3 is built from 13 residues.